This entry concerns a single TCR beta chain. Its specificity is unknown. In germline, CDR1 is SGHAT, CDR2 FQNNGV. This CDR3 has 17 residues. V dropped 7 bases and J dropped 1; count of bases not matched to a gene: 15. The sample is drawn from a study of T cells in localized non-small cell lung cancer. Profiled with immunoSEQ multiplex PCR; TCRdb holds only in-frame clones, not every one. Among some 9,700 clones listed, approximately 89% were seen once. Findings and caveats of the study: Only one tumor region was sequenced, so heterogeneity remains possible. Tumor trailed uninvolved adjacent lung in T cell clonality, which peaked there. Density of T cells in blood, when higher, went with longer overall survival.

V gene TRBV11-2 combines with J gene TRBJ1-2, with TRBD1 matching over 7 bases. The sequencing here drew on peripheral blood, taken before any cancer treatment. The TCR sequence derives from a female donor at least 60 years old with stage II squamous cell lung carcinoma. CDR3 sequence: CASNNIRGARGNYGYTF. Here the CDR3 DNA reads TGTGCCAGCAACAACATCAGGGGGGCGCGTGGTAACTATGGCTACACCTTC.